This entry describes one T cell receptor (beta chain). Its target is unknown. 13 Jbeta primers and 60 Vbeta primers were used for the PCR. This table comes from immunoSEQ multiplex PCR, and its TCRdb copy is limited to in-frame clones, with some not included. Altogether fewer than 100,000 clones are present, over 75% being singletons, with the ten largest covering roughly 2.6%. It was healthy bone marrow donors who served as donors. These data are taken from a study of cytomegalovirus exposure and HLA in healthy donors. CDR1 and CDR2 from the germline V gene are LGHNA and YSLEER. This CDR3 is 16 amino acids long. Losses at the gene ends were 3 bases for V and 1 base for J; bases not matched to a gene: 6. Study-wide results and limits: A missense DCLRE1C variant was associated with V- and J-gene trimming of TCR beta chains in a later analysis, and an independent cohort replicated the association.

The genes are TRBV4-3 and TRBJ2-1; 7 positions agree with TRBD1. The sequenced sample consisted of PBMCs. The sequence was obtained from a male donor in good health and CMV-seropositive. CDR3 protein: CASSHTRDSSYNEQFF. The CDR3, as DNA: TGCGCCAGCAGCCATACCCGGGACAGTTCCTACAATGAGCAGTTCTTC.